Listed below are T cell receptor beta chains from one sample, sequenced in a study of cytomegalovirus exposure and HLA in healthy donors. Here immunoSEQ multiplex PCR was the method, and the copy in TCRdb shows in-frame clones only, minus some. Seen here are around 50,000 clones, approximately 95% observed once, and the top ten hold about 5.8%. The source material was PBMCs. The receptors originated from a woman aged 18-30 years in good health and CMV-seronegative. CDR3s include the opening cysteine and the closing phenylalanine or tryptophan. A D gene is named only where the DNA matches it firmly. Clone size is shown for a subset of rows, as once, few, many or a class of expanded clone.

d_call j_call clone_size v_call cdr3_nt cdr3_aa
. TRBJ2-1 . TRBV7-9 TGTGCCAGCAGCTTAAGCGAAAATGAGCAGTTCTTC CASSLSENEQFF
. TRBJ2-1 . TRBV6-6 TGTGCCAGCAGTTACTCTCGTCAGGGGACTAACAATGAGCAGTTCTTC CASSYSRQGTNNEQFF
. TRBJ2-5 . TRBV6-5 TGTGCCAGCGGACAGAGGTCCGTTACCCAGTACTTC CASGQRSVTQYF
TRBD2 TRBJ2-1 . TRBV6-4 TGTGCCAGCAGTGAGGCTAGCGGGAGTTTTAATGAGCAGTTCTTC CASSEASGSFNEQFF
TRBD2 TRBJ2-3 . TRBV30 TGTGCCTGGAGTCTGGGACTAGCGGGAGCTCCCCCTAGGGATACGCAGTATTTT CAWSLGLAGAPPRDTQYF
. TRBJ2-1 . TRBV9 TGTGCCAGCAGCAGAGCGTTCAATGAGCAGTTCTTC CASSRAFNEQFF
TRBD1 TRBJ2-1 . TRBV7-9 TGTGCCAGCAGTTTTTGGGACAGGGTGAACAATGAGCAGTTCTTC CASSFWDRVNNEQFF
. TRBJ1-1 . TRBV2 TGTGCCAGCAGTGCGGGAAGTGGCACTGAAGCTTTCTTT CASSAGSGTEAFF
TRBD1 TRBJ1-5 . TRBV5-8 TGTGCCAGCAGCTCGGGACAGTACAATCAGCCCCAGCATTTT CASSSGQYNQPQHF
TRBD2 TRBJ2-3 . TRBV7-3 TGTGCCAGCAGCTTATACGATGCGGGGGGGCATACAGATACGCAGTATTTT CASSLYDAGGHTDTQYF
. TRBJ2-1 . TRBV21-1 TGTGCCAGCAGCAAATGGGCCACAGGGGGTATTTGCAGCTCCTACAATGAGCAGTTCTTC CASSKWATGGICSSYNEQFF
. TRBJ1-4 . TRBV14 TGTGCCAGCAGCCAAGCTCGGGGTGCTAATGAAAAACTGTTTTTT CASSQARGANEKLFF
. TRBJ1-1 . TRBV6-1 TGTGCCAGCAGCCCAACGAGGGGAGGGGGCACTGAAGCTTTCTTT CASSPTRGGGTEAFF
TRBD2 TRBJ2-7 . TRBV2 TGTGCCGGGAAGGAGACTAGCGGGTACTCCTACGAGCAGTACTTC CAGKETSGYSYEQYF
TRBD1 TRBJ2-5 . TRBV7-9 TGTGCCAGCAGCTTAGACGGACAGGGGGCGGGAGAGACCCAGTACTTC CASSLDGQGAGETQYF
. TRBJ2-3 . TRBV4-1 TGCGCCAGCAGCCCCATTTTAGGGGGTCCTAGCACAGATACGCAGTATTTT CASSPILGGPSTDTQYF
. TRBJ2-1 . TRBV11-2 TGTGCCAGCAGCTTAGGGGGAGACAATGAGCAGTTCTTC CASSLGGDNEQFF
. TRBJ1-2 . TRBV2 TGTGCCAGCAGTGTTGTCCCTTTTGGAGGGAATTCGGCATTTTATGGCTACACCTTC CASSVVPFGGNSAFYGYTF
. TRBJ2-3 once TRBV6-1 TGTGCCAGCAGTGCGACGAGCTCAGGTAGCACAGATACGCAGTATTTT CASSATSSGSTDTQYF
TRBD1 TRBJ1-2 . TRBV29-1 TGCAGCGGACTAACTGGGACAGGGTGGCTTGGCTACACCTTC CSGLTGTGWLGYTF
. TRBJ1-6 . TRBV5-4 TGTGCCAGCAGCTCTGCGGCAGGGAGGAGTAATTCACCCCTCCACTTT CASSSAAGRSNSPLHF
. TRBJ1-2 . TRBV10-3 TGTGCCATCAGTGACACGGTGGTAGTCTACACCTTC CAISDTVVVYTF
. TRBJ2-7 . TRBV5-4 TGTGCCAGCAGCTTAAACAACTACGAGCAGTACTTC CASSLNNYEQYF
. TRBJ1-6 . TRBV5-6 TGTGCCAGCAGCCTAAGCGGGGGTTATAATTCACCCCTCCACTTT CASSLSGGYNSPLHF
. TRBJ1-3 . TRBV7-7 TGTGCCAGCAGCTTGGCCAACTCTGGAAACACCATATATTTT CASSLANSGNTIYF
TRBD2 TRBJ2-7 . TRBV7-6 TGTGCCAGCAGCCCAGCGGGGGGGCTGAACGAGCAGTACTTC CASSPAGGLNEQYF
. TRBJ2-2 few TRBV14 TGTGCCAGCAGCCCGATGGGGGCTCGCAGGACCGGGGAGCTGTTTTTT CASSPMGARRTGELFF
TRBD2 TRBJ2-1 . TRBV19 TGTGCCAGTAGTGTATCCTGGGGACTAGGACCCAATGAGCAGTTCTTC CASSVSWGLGPNEQFF
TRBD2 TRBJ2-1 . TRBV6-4 TGTGCCAGCAGAATTAGCGGGTCTAGCTCCTACAATGAGCAGTTCTTC CASRISGSSSYNEQFF
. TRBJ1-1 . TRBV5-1 TGCGCCAGCAGCTCGGAACGCGGGGACACTGAAGCTTTCTTT CASSSERGDTEAFF
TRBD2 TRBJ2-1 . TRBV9 TGTGCCAGCAGCGTTGGAGCGGGAGCAGGGGTAGATGAGCAGTTCTTC CASSVGAGAGVDEQFF
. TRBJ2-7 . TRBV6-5 TGTGCCAGCCACGGAGGAGGGTACGAGCAGTACTTC CASHGGGYEQYF
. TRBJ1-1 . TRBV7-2 TGTGCCAGCAGCCGGCCAGCGGGCGCGCCTTTCTTT CASSRPAGAPFF
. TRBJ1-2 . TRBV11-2 TGTGCCAGCAGCCGAACCCCCCAGGGAGGCTACACCTTC CASSRTPQGGYTF
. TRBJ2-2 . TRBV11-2 TGTGCCAGCAGCCCCGGGACTGGCGGGAACACCGGGGAGCTGTTTTTT CASSPGTGGNTGELFF
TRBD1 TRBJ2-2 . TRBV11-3 TGTGCCAGCAGCTTGCGCAGGGGGACCGGGGAGCTGTTTTTT CASSLRRGTGELFF
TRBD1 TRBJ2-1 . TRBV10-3 TGTGCCATCAGTGAGGACAGGGAAATTTCTAATGAGCAGTTCTTC CAISEDREISNEQFF
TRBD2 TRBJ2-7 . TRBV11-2 TGTGCCAGCAGCTTAGTATTGCGGGGGGCCTACGAGCAGTACTTC CASSLVLRGAYEQYF
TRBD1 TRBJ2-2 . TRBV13 TGTGCCAGCAGCTTAGGACAGGGGGCTCACGCCGGGGAGCTGTTTTTT CASSLGQGAHAGELFF
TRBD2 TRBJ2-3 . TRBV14 TGTGCCAGCAGCCCGGCTGCGGGGGGGCCCCTTACGCAGTATTTT CASSPAAGGPLTQYF
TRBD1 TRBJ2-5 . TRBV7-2 TGTGCCAGCAGCTTGGACAGGGGAAAAGAGACCCAGTACTTC CASSLDRGKETQYF
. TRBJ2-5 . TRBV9 TGTGCCAGCAGCGTAGACCTCAGGGTAAAGACCCAGTACTTC CASSVDLRVKTQYF
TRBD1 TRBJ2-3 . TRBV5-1 TGCGCCAGCAGCGGCACGGGACAGGGGGCCGCAGATACGCAGTATTTT CASSGTGQGAADTQYF
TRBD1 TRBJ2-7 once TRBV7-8 TGTGCCAGCAGCCGAGAAAGGGACAGCTCCTACGAGCAGTACTTC CASSRERDSSYEQYF
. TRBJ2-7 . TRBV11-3 TGTGCCAGCAGCTTATTAAGGGGATACGAGCAGTACTTC CASSLLRGYEQYF
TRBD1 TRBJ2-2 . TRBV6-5 TGTGCCAGCAGACAGGGGCCGGACACCGGGGAGCTGTTTTTT CASRQGPDTGELFF
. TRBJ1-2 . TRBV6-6 TGTGCCAGCAGTTACGGGGCCCACTACACCTTC CASSYGAHYTF
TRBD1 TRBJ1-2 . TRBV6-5 TGTGCCAGCAGTTACTCGGGGACAGCTAACTATGGCTACACCTTC CASSYSGTANYGYTF